Below, 16 T cell receptor beta chains from the same sample are listed, as sequenced in a study of Ad26.COV2.S vaccination and SARS-CoV-2 variants (TCRdb year 2021). The sample's treatment or condition, from its label and the paper: around 19 received Ad26.COV2.S at low or high dose, single or two shots; 5 received placebo; per-sample allocation not given. Repertoires of vaccine and placebo recipients were sequenced from samples collected on day 63 after the first injection. The library relied on the immunoSEQ multiplex PCR assay. Drawn from immuneACCESS, this table holds only the in-frame rearrangements with V and J called that TCRdb kept. Clones are partly lost; checked studies trace under half to an unresolved V gene and leave the rest unexplained. The sample has 400,000 to 500,000 clones on record, about 88% of them singletons. About 2.4% of the sample rests with the top ten. The starting material was peripheral blood, obtained in a trial of Ad26.COV2.S vaccine versus placebo. The receptors originated from a person aged 18-65 years who received the Ad26.COV2.S COVID-19 vaccine or a placebo.

DNA of the CDR3: TGCGCCAGCAGCACCCGGACAGGAGCCAGTGATACGCAGTATTTT. Its translation: CASSTRTGASDTQYF. The V and J genes are TRBV5-1 and TRBJ2-3, with 7 bases fitting TRBD1. Germline V gives CDR1 SGHRS, CDR2 YFSETQ. The CDR3 runs 15 residues. The J segment lost 6 bases and the V segment lost 4 bases, leaving 11 bases of the junction unmatched. Supplemented by reference TRBV5-1 and TRBJ2-3, the full variable domain reads KAGVTQTPRYLIKTRGQQVTLSCSPISGHRSVSWYQQTPGQGLQFLFEYFSETQRNKGNFPGRFSGRQFSNSRSEMNVSTLELGDSALYLCASSTRTGASDTQYFGPGTRLTVL.

The CDR3 coding sequence is TGTGCCAGCAGCCCAGGGGGGGGCATGGGGTATGGCTACACCTTC. Translating it yields CASSPGGGMGYGYTF. The rearrangement joins TRBV7-2 to TRBJ1-2, with TRBD1 matching 7 bases. The V and J ends lost 5 bases and 5 bases, in that order; junction bases with no gene match: 11. Germline V lookup: CDR1 SGHTA, CDR2 FQGNSA. The length of the CDR3 is 15 residues. Variable domain in full (rest from reference TRBV7-2 and TRBJ1-2): GAGVSQSPSNKVTEKGKDVELRCDPISGHTALYWYRQSLGQGLEFLIYFQGNSAPDKSGLPSDRFSAERTGGSVSTLTIQRTQQEDSAVYLCASSPGGGMGYGYTFGSGTRLTVV.

The rearrangement links TRBV7-3 to TRBJ2-2, with 7 bases lining up with TRBD2. CDR3 length: 17 residues. The germline CDR1 and CDR2 sequences are SGHTA and FQGTGA. The V gene end was trimmed by 6 bases and the J gene end by 4 bases; junction bases not matched to a gene: 14. For the CDR3, the DNA is TGTGCCAGCAGGCCGCGGGGGTCTCGAAATGGCACCGGGGAGCTGTTTTTT. Translation: CASRPRGSRNGTGELFF.

The chain combines TRBV5-4 with TRBJ2-5, with D tentatively TRBD1 (6 bases). The CDR3 is 15 residues long. CDR1 and CDR2 from the germline V gene are SGHNT and YYREEE (reference sequence). V was cut by 1 base and J by 3 bases, with 13 bases left in between. DNA for the CDR3: TGTGCCAGCAGCTTGTGGCCTGGACAGAAAGAGACCCAGTACTTC. This encodes CASSLWPGQKETQYF.

The V call is TRBV28, the J call TRBJ1-1; D unclear. CDR3 length: 12 amino acids. Germline lookup yields CDR1 MDHEN and CDR2 SYDVKM. The germline V and J ends were trimmed by 2 bases and 6 bases, with 7 bases remaining between them. CDR3 in amino acids: CASSLAGSEAFF. DNA of the CDR3: TGTGCCAGCAGTTTAGCGGGGTCTGAAGCTTTCTTT.

This sequence joins TRBV9 and TRBJ2-2; a weak D match, TRBD2 (5 bases). This CDR3 has 15 residues. The germline V gene has CDR1 SGDLS and CDR2 YYNGEE. V lost 0 bases and J lost 4, with 10 bases in between. CDR3 bases: TGTGCCAGCAGCGTAGGAGGGAGAGTCACCGGGGAGCTGTTTTTT. Its protein is CASSVGGRVTGELFF.

J is TRBJ1-1 and V is TRBV5-1; D unclear. Looked up from germline, CDR1 is SGHRS and CDR2 is YFSETQ. V was shortened by 1 base and J by 0 bases, with 7 bases between the two germline ends. The CDR3 contains 14 residues. CDR3 residues: CASSLMGVNTEAFF. CDR3 DNA: TGCGCCAGCAGCTTGATGGGCGTGAACACTGAAGCTTTCTTT.

V usage is TRBV5-4 and J usage is TRBJ2-3, with D unresolved. CDR1 SGHNT and CDR2 YYREEE come from the germline V gene (reference sequence). V was trimmed by 2 bases and J by 1 base, leaving 11 bases between them. CDR3 length: 15 amino acids. DNA of the CDR3: TGTGCCAGCAGCTTAGAGGCGTTCCGCACAGATACGCAGTATTTT. Translated, it gives CASSLEAFRTDTQYF.

The chain carries TRBV7-2 and TRBJ2-7; TRBD1 might be the D (5 bases). Germline V gene lookup returns CDR1 SGHTA and CDR2 FQGNSA. V lost 1 base to trimming and J lost 6 bases, with 19 bases between them. The CDR3 length is 16 residues. DNA of the CDR3: TGTGCCAGCAGCTTAGTCCAAGGACACCGGCCCTGCGAGCAGTACTTC. It specifies CASSLVQGHRPCEQYF.

The chain links TRBV4-3 to TRBJ1-2; perhaps TRBD1 as D (5 bases). Germline CDR1 LGHNA, CDR2 YSLEER. The CDR3 covers 16 residues. Trimming shortened V by 4 bases and J by 2 bases, and 17 bases separated the two germline ends. As DNA, the CDR3 is TGCGCCAGCAGCCCAGCCGCAGGGAGGCTGAACTATGGCTACACCTTC. Translated, it gives CASSPAAGRLNYGYTF.

The chain employs TRBV10-3 and TRBJ1-3, with TRBD1 matching over 9 bases. Trimming removed 6 bases from V and 6 bases from J; junction bases left unmatched: 6. The CDR3 is 14 residues long. Germline CDR1 ENHRY, CDR2 SYGVKD. The DNA for the CDR3 is TGTGCCATCAGCCCGGACAGGGGACCAAACACCATATATTTT. Translated: CAISPDRGPNTIYF.

This clone was picked up one time. J is TRBJ2-3 and V is TRBV30; tentative D call: TRBD2 (6 bases). The V gene lost 0 bases and the J gene lost 11 bases, with 12 bases spanning the gap. The CDR3 length is 12 residues. Germline V gives CDR1 GTSNPN, CDR2 SVGIG (reference sequence). The CDR3 region is CAWSVWGRQQYF. CDR3 sequence (DNA): TGTGCCTGGAGTGTTTGGGGGAGGCAGCAGTATTTT.

The chain carries TRBV5-4 and TRBJ1-1; the match to TRBD1 covers 7 bases. Losses at the gene ends were 6 bases for V and 1 base for J; bases not matched to a gene: 9. This CDR3 has 15 residues. Germline V gene sequence: CDR1 SGHNT, CDR2 YYREEE (reference sequence). The CDR3 bases are TGTGCCAGCAATCTCCACCGGGACAGGAACACTGAAGCTTTCTTT. This translates into CASNLHRDRNTEAFF.

The V and J genes are TRBV4-1 and TRBJ2-1, with TRBD1 identical over 7 bases. Germline values: CDR1 MGHRA, CDR2 YSYEKL. V shed 3 bases, J shed 7 bases, and the junction held 12 bases outside the gene matches. The CDR3 has 16 amino acids. CDR3: CASSHQETGSWNEQFF. For the CDR3, the DNA is TGCGCCAGCAGCCATCAAGAGACAGGGTCTTGGAATGAGCAGTTCTTC.

Comments on this clone: Compared with germline, one end of the junction differs, possibly owing to a read error. The chain couples TRBV10-3 to TRBJ1-6; 7 nucleotides match TRBD1. This CDR3 has 14 amino acids. Germline CDR1 ENHRY, CDR2 SYGVKD. The CDR3 here is CAISEPGQNSPPHF. As DNA, the CDR3 is TGTGCCATCAGTGAACCGGGACAGAATTCACCCCCCCACTTT.

The chain combines TRBV19 with TRBJ2-4; D possibly corresponds to TRBD1 (6 bases). The CDR3 runs to 14 residues. The germline V gene encodes CDR1 LNHDA and CDR2 SQIVND (reference sequence). V was trimmed by 7 bases and J by 3 bases, leaving 13 bases between them. The CDR3 DNA follows: TGTGCCAGTAACGGCGGACAGTTCAAAAACATTCAGTACTTC. Residues: CASNGGQFKNIQYF.